Listed below are T cell receptor beta chains from one sample, sequenced in a study of identical twins. TCRdb called the 5' RACE reads again in MiXCR, with one record for every CDR3 protein. The data hold some 1,600,000 distinct CDR3 sequences, with 32% observed a single time. Sequencing used cord blood. All receptors come from a newborn girl in good health. The CDR3 runs from the conserved cysteine through the conserved F or W. D genes are given only for firm matches.

j_call v_call cdr3_length d_call cdr3_aa
TRBJ1-2 TRBV6-5 12 - CASSYGIYGYTF
TRBJ2-4 TRBV5-1 14 - CASSAGDNRDIQYF
TRBJ1-2 TRBV4-1 15 TRBD1 CASSQDKGGFYGYTF
TRBJ1-2 TRBV19 12 - CASKGLIYGYTF
TRBJ1-2 TRBV4-1 16 TRBD1 CASSRTGTGDNYGYTF
TRBJ1-2 TRBV7-9 15 TRBD1 CASSFPTGGNYVYTF
TRBJ2-1 TRBV4-2 18 - CASSQTYVTSRFYNEQFF
- TRBV9 15 TRBD2 CASSVALADYTEQYF
TRBJ2-3 TRBV5-1 16 TRBD1 CASSNGQGLSTDTQYF
TRBJ1-1 TRBV7-9 16 TRBD1 CASSLAPTGRATEAFF
TRBJ1-4 TRBV5-1 15 TRBD1 CASKVWTGNAEKLFF
TRBJ2-7 TRBV28 17 TRBD2 CASSLWSAGVRAPEQYF
TRBJ2-3 TRBV10-3 15 - CAINPGQGPTDTQYF
TRBJ1-1 TRBV25-1 15 - CASSEFEGRNTEAFF
TRBJ2-1 TRBV20-1 16 - CSASGLGRSSYNEQFF
TRBJ1-5 TRBV7-2 17 TRBD1 CASSLPDREPHNQPQHF
TRBJ1-2 TRBV15 17 - CATSRIGTQLSNYGYTF
TRBJ1-1 TRBV7-9 15 - CASSLARMVNTEAFF
TRBJ1-2 TRBV20-1 12 - CSVTPGRYGYTF
TRBJ2-7 TRBV28 15 - CASSSTPQFSYEQYF
TRBJ2-3 TRBV7-6 16 TRBD2 CASSRSGGHSTDTQYF
TRBJ1-1 TRBV24-1 15 TRBD1 CATSDRQGGDTEAFF
TRBJ2-1 TRBV7-9 16 - CASSSKGPYSYNEQFF
TRBJ2-5 TRBV4-2 12 - CASSVAKETQYF
TRBJ2-3 TRBV21-1 19 - CASSKRPGLAGGKSDTQYF
TRBJ2-7 TRBV20-1 15 TRBD1 CSARDSTGYRYEQYF
TRBJ2-7 TRBV24-1 14 TRBD1 CATLTGGFAYEQYF
TRBJ2-1 TRBV25-1 15 - CASTRSGTAYNEQFF
TRBJ2-3 TRBV2 15 TRBD2 CASSQRTSETDTQYF
TRBJ2-1 TRBV7-6 13 - CASSFNRVGEQFF
TRBJ2-1 TRBV6-6 14 - CASSSIGGYNEQFF
- TRBV18 12 - CASLPAGDTQHF
TRBJ2-1 TRBV3-1 14 - CASSQGREVNEQFF
TRBJ2-1 TRBV7-2 15 TRBD2 CASSSSGSGYNEQFF
TRBJ2-5 TRBV2 16 - CASSEAPRLVRGTQYF
TRBJ2-3 TRBV20-1 14 - CSAVGDLTTDTQYF
TRBJ1-5 TRBV2 16 - CASSELRSYSNQPQHF
TRBJ1-2 TRBV28 13 - CASKLGSNYGYTF
TRBJ2-3 TRBV28 12 TRBD1 CASKEGQGVQYF
TRBJ2-3 TRBV29-1 15 TRBD1 CSVGPPGGGTDTQYF
TRBJ2-1 TRBV20-1 14 TRBD1 CSARGQLEYNEQFF